Listed below are T cell receptor beta chains from one sample, sequenced in a study of blood T cell repertoires in COVID-19. Produced via immunoSEQ multiplex PCR; TCRdb's table is partial and in-frame only. The data show hundreds of thousands of clones, roughly 89% seen once. Material: PBMCs or T cells enriched from blood (not recorded which). The source of these receptors is a young man who had been exposed to COVID-19. The CDR3 runs from the conserved cysteine through the conserved F or W. The D gene is left open where the match is weak. Clone size is given for some rows only: seen once, a few or many times, or a class if the clone is expanded.

J gene,clone size,V gene,D gene,CDR3 protein,CDR3 DNA
TRBJ2-7,-,TRBV4-1,TRBD2,CASSQPPLWNSGGASSYEQYF,TGCGCCAGCAGCCAACCCCCCCTGTGGAATAGCGGGGGCGCAAGCTCCTACGAGCAGTACTTC
TRBJ2-1,-,TRBV7-6,TRBD1,CASSLARGGQVNEQFF,TGTGCCAGCAGCTTAGCGCGAGGGGGCCAAGTCAATGAGCAGTTCTTC
TRBJ2-2,-,TRBV19,-,CASSLKSPLAGELFF,TGTGCCAGTAGTTTAAAGAGCCCCCTCGCCGGGGAGCTGTTTTTT
TRBJ1-1,-,TRBV6-5,-,CASFATAGMNTEAFF,TGTGCCAGCTTCGCAACCGCAGGAATGAACACTGAAGCTTTCTTT
TRBJ1-3,-,TRBV6-5,TRBD1,CAIAIPWTGRNTIYF,TGTGCCATCGCCATCCCCTGGACAGGTCGAAACACCATATATTTT
TRBJ2-2,-,TRBV19,-,CASSEGHVNTGELFF,TGTGCCAGTAGTGAGGGACACGTGAACACCGGGGAGCTGTTTTTT
TRBJ1-2,-,TRBV4-3,TRBD1,CASSQETGSYGYTF,TGCGCCAGCAGCCAAGAGACAGGGAGCTATGGCTACACCTTC
TRBJ2-1,-,TRBV7-9,TRBD1,CASSPAGQGVNEQFF,TGTGCCAGCAGCCCGGCCGGACAGGGGGTCAATGAGCAGTTCTTC
TRBJ1-1,-,TRBV7-9,TRBD1,CASSLPGTGVISTEAFF,TGTGCCAGCAGCTTACCCGGGACAGGGGTAATTAGCACTGAAGCTTTCTTT
TRBJ2-2,once,TRBV4-1,TRBD1,CASSQLDRDADREGELFF,TGCGCCAGCAGCCAACTAGACCGGGACGCAGACAGGGAAGGGGAGCTGTTTTTT
TRBJ1-3,-,TRBV15,-,CATSRYRDTHTGNTIYF,TGTGCCACCAGCCGCTACCGAGACACGCACACTGGAAACACCATATATTTT
TRBJ2-7,-,TRBV20-1,-,CSARELDFQYF,TGCAGTGCTAGAGAACTAGACTTTCAGTACTTC
TRBJ2-2,-,TRBV7-6,-,CASSLLVNTGELFF,TGTGCCAGCAGCTTACTAGTAAACACCGGGGAGCTGTTTTTT
TRBJ1-3,-,TRBV9,-,CASSAYSSSGNTIYF,TGTGCCAGCAGTGCATACAGTTCCTCTGGAAACACCATATATTTT
TRBJ2-3,-,TRBV3-1/TRBV3-2,-,CASSQVKTQVSDTQYF,TGTGCCAGCAGCCAAGTTAAGACTCAAGTTTCGGATACGCAGTATTTT
TRBJ1-6,-,TRBV12-3/TRBV12-4,-,CASSLGAGSPLHF,TGTGCCAGCAGTCTGGGGGCAGGTTCACCCCTCCACTTT
TRBJ2-7,once,TRBV28,TRBD2,CASSRSLAASSYEQYF,TGTGCCAGCAGCCGCTCCCTAGCGGCGAGCTCCTACGAGCAGTACTTC
TRBJ2-3,-,TRBV7-8,TRBD2,CASSYRGGGLAADTQYF,TGTGCCAGCAGTTATCGAGGCGGGGGACTAGCGGCCGATACGCAGTATTTT
TRBJ1-1,-,TRBV5-1,-,CASSLDQIENTEAFF,TGCGCCAGCAGCTTGGACCAGATCGAGAACACTGAAGCTTTCTTT
TRBJ2-7,-,TRBV5-1,TRBD2,CASSSSSDRLAGAYEQYF,TGCGCCAGCAGCTCCTCCTCGGACCGACTAGCGGGGGCCTACGAGCAGTACTTC
TRBJ2-3,-,TRBV2,TRBD2,CASSAAGGNTDTQYF,TGTGCCAGCAGTGCAGCGGGGGGGAATACAGATACGCAGTATTTT
TRBJ2-7,once,TRBV19,TRBD2,CASSEPGGSSYEQYF,TGTGCCAGTAGTGAACCGGGGGGGAGCTCCTACGAGCAGTACTTC
TRBJ1-1,-,TRBV14,-,CASSQDYGRGRSTEAFF,TGTGCCAGCAGCCAAGACTATGGGCGGGGGCGATCCACTGAAGCTTTCTTT
TRBJ1-5,once,TRBV27,-,CASSSSNRVGPQHF,TGTGCCAGCAGTTCTTCCAACAGGGTCGGGCCCCAGCATTTT
TRBJ2-7,-,TRBV6-5,-,CASSYNGAYEQYF,TGTGCCAGCAGTTACAACGGGGCCTACGAGCAGTACTTC
TRBJ2-2,-,TRBV3-1/TRBV3-2,TRBD2,CASSPERGTSKGELFF,TGTGCCAGCAGCCCGGAGCGGGGAACTTCCAAGGGGGAGCTGTTTTTT
TRBJ2-3,-,TRBV7-9,TRBD1,CASSLGTGHTDTQYF,TGTGCCAGCAGCTTAGGGACAGGGCACACAGATACGCAGTATTTT
TRBJ1-1,-,TRBV6-5,-,CASSRKTDTEAFF,TGTGCCAGCAGTCGCAAGACAGACACTGAAGCTTTCTTT
TRBJ2-5,-,TRBV5-4,-,CASSRNSDGGETQYF,TGTGCCAGCAGCAGGAATAGTGACGGCGGAGAGACCCAGTACTTC
TRBJ1-5,few,TRBV27,-,CASSRAPTGSNSNQPQHF,TGTGCCAGCAGTAGGGCCCCGACAGGAAGTAATAGCAATCAGCCCCAGCATTTT
TRBJ1-5,-,TRBV5-4,-,CASSQGGSNQPQHF,TGTGCCAGCAGCCAAGGAGGAAGCAATCAGCCCCAGCATTTT
TRBJ2-4,-,TRBV29-1,-,CSVEDPGGAKNIQYF,TGCAGCGTTGAAGACCCAGGCGGGGCCAAAAACATTCAGTACTTC
TRBJ2-1,-,TRBV7-9,-,CASSFQANEQFF,TGTGCCAGCAGCTTTCAGGCGAATGAGCAGTTCTTC
TRBJ1-6,-,TRBV7-9,-,CASSGGFSGSYNSPLHF,TGTGCCAGCAGCGGAGGCTTTTCGGGCTCCTATAATTCACCCCTCCACTTT
TRBJ1-2,-,TRBV27,-,CASRKEGLGRYTF,TGTGCCAGCAGGAAGGAGGGGTTGGGACGCTACACCTTC
TRBJ2-2,once,TRBV21-1,-,CASGRQGSAGELFF,TGTGCCAGCGGTCGACAGGGTTCGGCCGGGGAGCTGTTTTTT
TRBJ2-7,-,TRBV29-1,-,CSYLRGNEQYF,TGCAGCTACTTGAGGGGGAACGAGCAGTACTTC
TRBJ1-1,-,TRBV3-1/TRBV3-2,-,CASSPSNTEAFF,TGTGCCAGCAGCCCATCGAACACTGAAGCTTTCTTT
TRBJ2-1,-,TRBV6-5,-,CASIGPGLSYNEQFF,TGTGCCAGCATAGGTCCGGGACTGTCGTACAATGAGCAGTTCTTC
TRBJ2-5,-,TRBV6-5,TRBD2,CASSYSGIRETQYF,TGTGCCAGCAGTTACAGCGGGATCAGGGAGACCCAGTACTTC
TRBJ2-3,-,TRBV29-1,-,CSVDTGTDTQYF,TGCAGCGTGGATACAGGAACAGATACGCAGTATTTT
TRBJ2-5,-,TRBV27,-,CASMVQGGETQYF,TGTGCCAGCATGGTCCAGGGCGGAGAGACCCAGTACTTC
TRBJ2-3,-,TRBV20-1,-,CSAVLTDTQYF,TGCAGTGCCGTTTTAACAGATACGCAGTATTTT
TRBJ1-2,few,TRBV6-1,-,CASSESQGYGYTF,TGTGCCAGCAGTGAGTCACAGGGCTATGGCTACACCTTC
TRBJ1-5,-,TRBV19,-,CASDQGVNQPQHF,TGTGCCAGTGATCAGGGTGTAAATCAGCCCCAGCATTTT
TRBJ2-1,-,TRBV11-2,-,CASIPDRTRLDEQFF,TGTGCCAGCATCCCCGACAGGACACGCCTAGATGAGCAGTTCTTC
TRBJ1-2,-,TRBV13,-,CASSFYSYGYTF,TGTGCCAGCAGCTTCTACAGCTATGGCTACACCTTC
TRBJ2-1,once,TRBV3-1/TRBV3-2,TRBD2,CASSWTSGDNEQFF,TGTGCCAGCAGCTGGACTAGCGGCGACAATGAGCAGTTCTTC
TRBJ2-7,-,TRBV5-1,-,CASSLGEGFYEQYF,TGCGCCAGCAGCTTAGGAGAGGGATTCTACGAGCAGTACTTC
TRBJ1-6,-,TRBV7-8,TRBD1,CASSLERTGVSPLHF,TGTGCCAGCAGCTTAGAGAGGACAGGGGTTTCACCCCTCCACTTT
TRBJ1-2,-,TRBV19,-,CASSGGGDYTF,TGTGCCAGTAGTGGCGGGGGAGACTACACCTTC
TRBJ2-1,once,TRBV5-1,-,CASRARGVVSYNEQFF,TGCGCCAGCAGGGCAAGGGGCGTAGTCTCTTACAATGAGCAGTTCTTC
TRBJ2-1,once,TRBV4-1,-,CASSRSKRGGRGLDEQFF,TGCGCCAGCAGCCGATCTAAGAGGGGGGGCAGGGGCTTAGATGAGCAGTTCTTC
TRBJ2-1,-,TRBV30,-,CAWSVRGGRGEQFF,TGTGCCTGGAGTGTACGAGGGGGGAGGGGTGAGCAGTTCTTC
TRBJ2-1,-,TRBV27,-,CASSLNRGTTYNEQFF,TGTGCCAGCAGTTTAAACCGGGGGACCACCTACAATGAGCAGTTCTTC
TRBJ2-1,few,TRBV4-1,TRBD2,CASSQAYLAGGQNEQFF,TGCGCCAGCAGCCAAGCTTACTTAGCGGGGGGGCAGAATGAGCAGTTCTTC
TRBJ1-2,-,TRBV30,-,CAWLGGDYGYTF,TGTGCCTGGTTAGGGGGGGACTATGGCTACACCTTC
TRBJ1-3,few,TRBV5-1,-,CASSSGEGLYNNAGNTIYF,TGCGCCAGCAGCTCGGGTGAAGGCCTCTATAATAATGCTGGAAACACCATATATTTT
TRBJ1-2,-,TRBV25-1,TRBD1,CASSGTGSLRGPYGYTF,TGTGCCAGCAGCGGGACAGGGTCCCTTCGGGGCCCCTATGGCTACACCTTC
TRBJ1-2,once,TRBV6-5,TRBD1,CASSYSPGQDYGYTF,TGTGCCAGCAGTTACTCGCCGGGACAGGACTATGGCTACACCTTC